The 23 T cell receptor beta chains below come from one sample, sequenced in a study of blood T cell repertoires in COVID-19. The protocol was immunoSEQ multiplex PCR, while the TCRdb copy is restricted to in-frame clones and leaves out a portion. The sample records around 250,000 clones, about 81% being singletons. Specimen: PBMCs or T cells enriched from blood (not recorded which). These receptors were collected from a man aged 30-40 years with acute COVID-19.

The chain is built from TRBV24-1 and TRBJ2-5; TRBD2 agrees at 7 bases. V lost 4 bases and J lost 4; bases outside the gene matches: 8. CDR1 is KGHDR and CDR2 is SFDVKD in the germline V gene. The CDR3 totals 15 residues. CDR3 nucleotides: TGTGCCACCAGTGACCAAAAGACTAGCATAGAGACCCAGTACTTC. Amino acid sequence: CATSDQKTSIETQYF.

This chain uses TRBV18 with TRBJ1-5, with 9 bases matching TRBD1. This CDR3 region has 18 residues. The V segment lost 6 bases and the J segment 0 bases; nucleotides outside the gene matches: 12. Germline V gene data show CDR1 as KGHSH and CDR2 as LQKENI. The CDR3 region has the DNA TGTGCCAGCTCTACTGGCGCGGGACAGGGTATTAGCAATCAGCCCCAGCATTTT. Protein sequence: CASSTGAGQGISNQPQHF.

CDR3 amino acids: CASSRDRLSTNEKLFF. DNA for the CDR3: TGTGCCAGTAGCCGGGACAGACTATCGACTAATGAAAAACTGTTTTTT. The chain couples TRBV19 to TRBJ1-4; 7 positions match TRBD1. Germline loops: CDR1 LNHDA, CDR2 SQIVND (reference sequence). This CDR3 has 16 residues. J was trimmed by 2 bases and V by 6 bases; bases with no gene match: 9.

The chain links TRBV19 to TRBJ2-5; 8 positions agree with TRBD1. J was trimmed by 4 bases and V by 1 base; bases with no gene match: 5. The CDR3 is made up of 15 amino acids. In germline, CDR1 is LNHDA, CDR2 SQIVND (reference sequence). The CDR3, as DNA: TGTGCCAGTAGTATAGGACAGGGGCGCCGAGAGACCCAGTACTTC. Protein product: CASSIGQGRRETQYF.

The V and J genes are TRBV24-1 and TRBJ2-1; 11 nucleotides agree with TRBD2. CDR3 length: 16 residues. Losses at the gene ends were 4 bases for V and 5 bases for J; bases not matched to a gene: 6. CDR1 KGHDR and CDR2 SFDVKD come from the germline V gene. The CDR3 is CATSDPRLAGNNEQFF. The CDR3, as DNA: TGTGCCACCAGTGACCCGAGACTAGCGGGAAACAATGAGCAGTTCTTC.

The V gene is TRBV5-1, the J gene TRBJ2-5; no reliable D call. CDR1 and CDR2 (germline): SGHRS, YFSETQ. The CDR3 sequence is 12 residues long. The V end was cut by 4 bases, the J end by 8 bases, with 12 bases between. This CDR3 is CASSVGTVTQYF. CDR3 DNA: TGCGCCAGCAGCGTGGGAACAGTCACCCAGTACTTC.

The CDR3 nucleotides read TGTGCCAGTAGTACCCTCAACAGGGTGTCGGGTGAAAAACTGTTTTTT. It specifies CASSTLNRVSGEKLFF. This sequence joins TRBV19 and TRBJ1-4; weak D call: TRBD1 (6 bases). Germline lookup yields CDR1 LNHDA and CDR2 SQIVND (reference sequence). V was cut by 4 bases and J by 7 bases, with 19 bases left in between. CDR3 length: 16 residues. Full variable domain (remainder filled in from reference TRBV19 and TRBJ1-4): DGGITQSPKYLFRKEGQNVTLSCEQNLNHDAMYWYRQDPGQGLRLIYYSQIVNDFQKGDIAEGYSVSREKKESFPLTVTSAQKNPTAFYLCASSTLNRVSGEKLFFGSGTQLSVL.

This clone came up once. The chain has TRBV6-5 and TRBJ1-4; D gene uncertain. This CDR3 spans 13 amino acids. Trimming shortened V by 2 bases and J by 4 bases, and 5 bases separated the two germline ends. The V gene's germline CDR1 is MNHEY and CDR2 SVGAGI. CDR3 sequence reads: CASSYLNNEKLFF. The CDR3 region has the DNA TGTGCCAGCAGTTACCTTAATAATGAAAAACTGTTTTTT.

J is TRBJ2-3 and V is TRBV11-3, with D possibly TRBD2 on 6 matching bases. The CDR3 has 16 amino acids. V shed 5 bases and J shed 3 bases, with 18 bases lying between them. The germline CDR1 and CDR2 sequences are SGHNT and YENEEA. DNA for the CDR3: TGTGCCAGCAGCCCAGGACGAAGGGAGGTTACAGATACGCAGTATTTT. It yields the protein CASSPGRREVTDTQYF.

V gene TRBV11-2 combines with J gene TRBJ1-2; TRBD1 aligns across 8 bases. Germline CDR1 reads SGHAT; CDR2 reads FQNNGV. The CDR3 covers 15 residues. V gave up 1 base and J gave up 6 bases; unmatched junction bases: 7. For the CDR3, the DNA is TGTGCCAGCAGCTTAGTTCCCCAGGGGGCACATGGCTACACCTTC. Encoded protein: CASSLVPQGAHGYTF.

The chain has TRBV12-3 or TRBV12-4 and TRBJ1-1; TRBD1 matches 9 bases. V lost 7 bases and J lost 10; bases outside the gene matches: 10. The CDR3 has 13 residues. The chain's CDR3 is CASTLDRGGPAFF. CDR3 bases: TGTGCCAGCACCTTGGACAGGGGAGGGCCAGCTTTCTTT.

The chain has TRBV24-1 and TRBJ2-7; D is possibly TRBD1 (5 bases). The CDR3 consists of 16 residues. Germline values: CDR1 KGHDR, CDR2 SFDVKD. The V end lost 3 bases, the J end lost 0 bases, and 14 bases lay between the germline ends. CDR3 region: CATSDRTQLFSYEQYV. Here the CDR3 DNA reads TGTGCCACCAGTGATCGGACACAGCTCTTCTCCTACGAGCAGTACGTC.

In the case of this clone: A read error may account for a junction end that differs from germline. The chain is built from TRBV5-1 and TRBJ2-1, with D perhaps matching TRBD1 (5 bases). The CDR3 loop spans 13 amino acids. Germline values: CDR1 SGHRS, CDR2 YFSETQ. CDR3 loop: CASRIDSYNEQFF. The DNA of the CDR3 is TGTGCCAGCAGGATAGACAGCTACAATGAGCAGTTCTTC.

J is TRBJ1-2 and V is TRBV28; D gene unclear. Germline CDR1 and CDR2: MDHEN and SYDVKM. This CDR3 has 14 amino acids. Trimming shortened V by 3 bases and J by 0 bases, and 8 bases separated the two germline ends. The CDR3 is CASSFWPTNYGYTF. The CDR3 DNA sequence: TGTGCCAGCAGTTTTTGGCCCACTAACTATGGCTACACCTTC.

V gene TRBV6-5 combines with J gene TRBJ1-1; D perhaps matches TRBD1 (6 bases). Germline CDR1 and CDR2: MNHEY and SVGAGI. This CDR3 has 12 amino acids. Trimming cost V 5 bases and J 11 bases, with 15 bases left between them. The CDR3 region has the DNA TGTGCCAGCAGTCCAACAGGGAATCAGGCTTTCTTT. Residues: CASSPTGNQAFF.

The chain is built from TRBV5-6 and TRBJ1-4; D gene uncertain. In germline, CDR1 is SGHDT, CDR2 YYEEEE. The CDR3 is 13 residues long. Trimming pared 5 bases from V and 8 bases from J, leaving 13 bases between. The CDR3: CASSAGVAEKLFF. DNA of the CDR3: TGTGCCAGCAGTGCCGGGGTGGCCGAAAAACTGTTTTTT.

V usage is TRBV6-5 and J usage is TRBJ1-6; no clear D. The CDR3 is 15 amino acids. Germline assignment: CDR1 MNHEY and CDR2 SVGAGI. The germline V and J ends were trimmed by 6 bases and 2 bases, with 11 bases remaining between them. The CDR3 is CASSRGRTYNSPLHF. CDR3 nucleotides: TGTGCCAGCAGCCGGGGTCGGACCTATAATTCACCCCTCCACTTT.

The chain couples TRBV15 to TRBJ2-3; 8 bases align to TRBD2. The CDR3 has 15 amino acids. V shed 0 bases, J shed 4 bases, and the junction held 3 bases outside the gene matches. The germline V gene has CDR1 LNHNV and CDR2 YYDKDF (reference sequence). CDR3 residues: CATSRDRAGADTQYF. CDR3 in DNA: TGTGCCACCAGCAGAGATCGAGCGGGAGCAGATACGCAGTATTTT.

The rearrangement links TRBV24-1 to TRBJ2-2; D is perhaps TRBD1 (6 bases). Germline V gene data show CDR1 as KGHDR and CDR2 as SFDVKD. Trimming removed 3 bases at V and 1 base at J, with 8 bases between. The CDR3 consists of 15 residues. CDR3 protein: CATSDRDKNTGELFF. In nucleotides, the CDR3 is TGTGCCACCAGTGATAGGGACAAGAACACCGGGGAGCTGTTTTTT.

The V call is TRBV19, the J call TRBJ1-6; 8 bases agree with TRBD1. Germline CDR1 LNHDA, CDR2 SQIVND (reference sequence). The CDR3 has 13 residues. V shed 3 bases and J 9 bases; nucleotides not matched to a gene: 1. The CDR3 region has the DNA TGTGCCAGTAGTATGGACAGGGTTTCACCCCTCCACTTT. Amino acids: CASSMDRVSPLHF.

CDR3 bases: TGTGCCAGCAGCTTGAACAGTCTTCCCACTTACGAGCAGTACGTC. Protein product: CASSLNSLPTYEQYV. The V and J genes are TRBV5-5 and TRBJ2-7; D is undetermined. The V end was cut by 1 base, the J end by 4 bases, with 15 bases between. This CDR3 has 15 residues. Germline CDR1 and CDR2: SGHKS and YYEKEE (reference sequence).

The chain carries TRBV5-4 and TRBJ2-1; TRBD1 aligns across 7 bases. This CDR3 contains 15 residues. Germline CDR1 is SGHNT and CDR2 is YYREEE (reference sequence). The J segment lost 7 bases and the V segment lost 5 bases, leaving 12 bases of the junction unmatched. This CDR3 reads CASRPQGDSRNEQFF. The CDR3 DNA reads TGTGCCAGCAGACCTCAGGGGGATAGTAGAAATGAGCAGTTCTTC.

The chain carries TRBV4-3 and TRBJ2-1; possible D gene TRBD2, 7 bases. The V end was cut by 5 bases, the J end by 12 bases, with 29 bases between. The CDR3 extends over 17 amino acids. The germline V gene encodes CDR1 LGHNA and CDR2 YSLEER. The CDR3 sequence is CASSSWLGEGQGGRQFF. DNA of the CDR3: TGCGCCAGCAGCTCCTGGTTGGGGGAGGGCCAAGGGGGACGGCAGTTCTTC.